This T cell receptor beta chain originates from a study of T cells in Graves' hyperthyroidism and ophthalmopathy. Findings of the study overall: Most thyroid clonotypes expanded above 0.001 appeared in blood too.

The junction had 6 bases not matched to a gene; V was cut back by 6 bases and J by 2 bases. This CDR3 is 14 amino acids long. Germline CDR1 MNHEY, CDR2 SMNVEV (reference sequence). Amplified TCR beta CDR3 regions derived from RNA transcripts. First-round RT-PCR with HTBI primers amplified the TCR CDR3 region. From the multiplex PCR reads, TCRdb called clonotypes with MiXCR, one entry per CDR3 protein. The table lists under 300,000 distinct CDR3 sequences, 13% of them singletons. Uncontrolled infections, other autoimmune diseases, pregnancy or lactation led to exclusion of patients. This clonotype was recorded many times. Its target is not known.

Sequenced material: blood. This TCR was sampled from a woman younger than 45 with Graves' hyperthyroidism that later progressed to Graves' ophthalmopathy. The chain employs TRBV27 and TRBJ2-7, with TRBD1 identical over 8 bases. The CDR3 sequence: CASRRGTGTYEQYF. The CDR3, as DNA: TGTGCCAGCAGAAGAGGGACAGGTACCTACGAGCAGTACTTC.